The sequence of this TCR beta chain was determined in a study of T cell changes during pregnancy in multiple sclerosis. The germline gives CDR1 SNHLY, CDR2 FYNNEI. The CDR3 sequence is 14 residues long. V was clipped by 6 bases and J by 2 bases, with 11 bases between them. TCRdb keeps only in-frame clones here, not all; method: immunoSEQ multiplex PCR. The sample comprises about 60,000 clones, approximately 91% of which are singletons, and 1.3% rests with the top ten. The chain couples TRBV2 to TRBJ1-3; D remains ambiguous. The sample here was peripheral blood, taken in the second trimester of pregnancy. This sequence was found in a female donor with multiple sclerosis, enrolled in a pregnancy study. In nucleotides, the CDR3 is TGTGCCAGCAGCCTGCGGGAGGCTGGAAACACCATATATTTT. It is translated as CASSLREAGNTIYF.